Presented here are 28 T cell receptor beta chains from one specimen sequenced in a study of T cell changes during pregnancy in multiple sclerosis. Generated by immunoSEQ multiplex PCR, the TCRdb table keeps only in-frame clones and is missing some. The sample includes some 80,000 clones, over 85% of them seen just once. The specimen comprised CD4+ T cells from peripheral blood mononuclear cells, sampled after pregnancy. These receptors were taken from a female donor with multiple sclerosis, enrolled in a pregnancy study.

The rearrangement uses TRBV9 and TRBJ1-5, with 8 bases identical to TRBD1. The V gene's germline CDR1 is SGDLS and CDR2 YYNGEE. The CDR3 has 15 amino acids. V was pared by 4 bases and J by 3 bases, with 6 bases of the junction left unmatched. CDR3 DNA sequence: TGTGCCAGCAGCAGCGGGACAGGTCTCAATCAGCCCCAGCATTTT. This translates into CASSSGTGLNQPQHF.

The chain is built from TRBV4-3 and TRBJ2-5; TRBD2 aligns across 8 bases. Germline V CDR1 and CDR2: LGHNA, YSLEER. Trimming cost V 0 bases and J 8 bases; bases outside gene matches: 5. The CDR3 contains 14 residues. The CDR3 reads CASSQERVAGTQYF. CDR3 nucleotide sequence: TGCGCCAGCAGCCAAGAACGCGTAGCGGGAACCCAGTACTTC.

The rearrangement joins TRBV7-9 to TRBJ2-7; 10 nucleotides agree with TRBD2. After removal of 5 bases from V and 3 bases from J, the junction contained 13 bases not matched to a gene. The CDR3 is 17 residues long. Germline loops: CDR1 SEHNR, CDR2 FQNEAQ (reference sequence). The CDR3 loop reads CASSPRSLAGVNYEQYF. CDR3 coding DNA: TGTGCCAGCAGCCCCAGGTCGCTAGCGGGAGTTAACTACGAGCAGTACTTC.

The V gene is TRBV30, the J gene TRBJ1-1; D ambiguous. The CDR3 runs 13 residues. Trimming pared 0 bases from V and 3 bases from J, leaving 8 bases between. Germline CDR1 GTSNPN, CDR2 SVGIG (reference sequence). In nucleotides, the CDR3 is TGTGCCTGGAGTGTAAGCGGGGACACTGAAGCTTTCTTT. Residues: CAWSVSGDTEAFF.

V gene TRBV18 combines with J gene TRBJ2-3; TRBD1 matches at 7 bases. The CDR3 runs to 17 residues. From germline, CDR1 is KGHSH and CDR2 LQKENI. The trim removed 1 base at V and 4 bases at J, leaving 11 bases unmatched. This chain's CDR3 is CASSPRRQGPSSDTQYF. The CDR3 nucleotides are TGTGCCAGCTCACCACGGAGACAGGGACCGTCATCAGATACGCAGTATTTT.

This clone was counted once. The gene calls are TRBV30 and TRBJ1-1; 8 bases map to TRBD1. The CDR3 runs 10 residues. V shed 4 bases, J shed 12 bases, and the junction held 4 bases outside the gene matches. CDR1 GTSNPN and CDR2 SVGIG come from the germline V gene (reference sequence). The CDR3 protein is CAWTPRGPFF. CDR3 DNA sequence: TGTGCCTGGACCCCCAGGGGGCCTTTCTTT. Variable domain in full (rest from reference TRBV30 and TRBJ1-1): SQTIHQWPATLVQPVGSPLSLECTVEGTSNPNLYWYRQAAGRGLQLLFYSVGIGQISSEVPQNLSASRPQDRQFILSSKKLLLSDSGFYLCAWTPRGPFFGQGTRLTVV.

The chain uses TRBV4-3 and TRBJ2-7, with a tentative D call TRBD2 (6 bases). The V end was cut by 3 bases, the J end by 4 bases, with 13 bases between. The CDR3 sequence is 14 residues long. CDR1 and CDR2 from the germline V gene are LGHNA and YSLEER. This CDR3 is CASSHGSGRYEQYF. CDR3 sequence (DNA): TGCGCCAGCAGCCATGGCAGCGGGCGGTACGAGCAGTACTTC.

The rearrangement uses TRBV6-5 and TRBJ2-7, with 10 bases lining up with TRBD1. The germline CDR1 and CDR2 sequences are MNHEY and SVGAGI. V dropped 6 bases and J dropped 3; count of bases not matched to a gene: 8. The CDR3 is made up of 15 amino acids. CDR3 residues: CASSPFGTGVYEQYF. CDR3 in DNA: TGTGCCAGCAGCCCCTTTGGGACAGGGGTCTACGAGCAGTACTTC.

This chain connects TRBV27 to TRBJ2-5; 10 bases line up with TRBD2. CDR1 is MNHEY and CDR2 is SMNVEV in the germline V gene (reference sequence). Trimming at V came to 2 bases and at J to 4 bases, leaving 7 bases not matched to a gene. The CDR3 runs 16 residues. CDR3 protein: CASSLRPAGGRETQYF. The CDR3 DNA reads as TGTGCCAGCAGTTTACGGCCAGCGGGAGGGCGAGAGACCCAGTACTTC.

This chain joins TRBV7-9 and TRBJ1-1; D call uncertain. The CDR3 spans 13 residues. The V end was cut by 4 bases, the J end by 6 bases, with 12 bases between. Germline V gene data show CDR1 as SEHNR and CDR2 as FQNEAQ (reference sequence). CDR3 region: CASSSSRSAEAFF. The CDR3 bases are TGTGCCAGCAGCTCATCCCGGTCGGCTGAAGCTTTCTTT.

The chain couples TRBV2 to TRBJ2-2; the match to TRBD2 covers 9 bases. This CDR3 comprises 17 residues. V gave up 1 base and J gave up 4 bases; unmatched junction bases: 7. The germline V gene has CDR1 SNHLY and CDR2 FYNNEI. CDR3 coding DNA: TGTGCCAGCAGTGAAGGCGGCAGCGGGGGGACCACCGGGGAGCTGTTTTTT. It specifies CASSEGGSGGTTGELFF. The whole variable domain, remainder taken from reference TRBV2 and TRBJ2-2, is EPEVTQTPSHQVTQMGQEVILRCVPISNHLYFYWYRQILGQKVEFLVSFYNNEISEKSEIFDDQFSVERPDGSNFTLKIRSTKLEDSAMYFCASSEGGSGGTTGELFFGEGSRLTVL.

The CDR3, as DNA: TGTGCCAGCAGCGTAGCAGGGATGGATCAGCCCCAGCATTTT. Its translation is CASSVAGMDQPQHF. This chain links TRBV9 with TRBJ1-5; possible D gene TRBD1, 5 bases. Trimming left V 0 bases short and J 5 bases short, with 9 bases between. The length of the CDR3 is 14 residues. The germline V gene encodes CDR1 SGDLS and CDR2 YYNGEE.

The rearrangement joins TRBV4-3 to TRBJ2-3; perhaps TRBD2 as D (6 bases). Trimming stripped 1 base from V and 5 bases from J, with 19 bases between. CDR1 is LGHNA, CDR2 YSLEER, per germline. The CDR3 length is 17 residues. The CDR3 spells CASSQVGRGGAQDTQYF. CDR3 coding DNA: TGCGCCAGCAGCCAAGTGGGGCGCGGAGGGGCACAAGATACGCAGTATTTT.

The chain employs TRBV5-1 and TRBJ1-2; D might be TRBD1 (6 bases). This CDR3 has 16 residues. CDR1 SGHRS and CDR2 YFSETQ come from the germline V gene. Trimming removed 7 bases from V and 4 bases from J, with 23 bases in between. CDR3 sequence reads: CASSQGQRPFSYGYTF. CDR3 nucleotides: TGCGCCAGCTCCCAGGGGCAGCGTCCCTTTTCCTATGGCTACACCTTC.

V is TRBV18 and J is TRBJ2-7; tentative D call: TRBD1 (6 bases). CDR1 and CDR2 (germline): KGHSH, LQKENI. The length of the CDR3 is 14 residues. V dropped 3 bases and J dropped 0 bases, with 9 bases sitting between them. The chain's CDR3 is CASSPYRVSYEQYF. As DNA, the CDR3 is TGTGCCAGCTCACCCTACAGGGTCTCCTACGAGCAGTACTTC.

V is TRBV11-1 and J is TRBJ2-2, with D perhaps matching TRBD1 (5 bases). CDR1 and CDR2 (germline): SGHAT, FQDESV (reference sequence). V lost 4 bases, J lost 9 bases, and 9 bases lay in between. This CDR3 is built from 12 residues. In DNA, the CDR3 is TGTGCCAGCAGCTCTGTGGACAGGGAGCTGTTTTTT. As protein: CASSSVDRELFF.

This chain connects TRBV13 to TRBJ1-2, with D tentatively TRBD1 (6 bases). Trimming pared 4 bases from V and 7 bases from J, leaving 13 bases between. CDR1 is PRHDT, CDR2 FYEKMQ, per germline (reference sequence). The CDR3 is 13 residues long. The CDR3 nucleotides read TGTGCCAGCAGCTCACAGGGAACCTCTGGCTACACCTTC. Translating gives CASSSQGTSGYTF. The full variable domain, completed using reference TRBV13 and TRBJ1-2, is AAGVIQSPRHLIKEKRETATLKCYPIPRHDTVYWYQQGPGQDPQFLISFYEKMQSDKGSIPDRFSAQQFSDYHSELNMSSLELGDSALYFCASSSQGTSGYTFGSGTRLTVV.

The chain employs TRBV7-2 and TRBJ2-1; 8 nucleotides align to TRBD1. The CDR3 length is 19 residues. J gave up 4 bases and V 8 bases, and 22 bases lay outside the gene matches. Germline loops: CDR1 SGHTA, CDR2 FQGNSA. The chain's CDR3 is CASDNLDRDGLARYNEQFF. The CDR3 DNA follows: TGTGCCAGCGACAACCTGGACAGGGATGGGCTAGCTCGTTACAATGAGCAGTTCTTC.

The chain is built from TRBV28 and TRBJ1-4; TRBD1 might be the D (5 bases). Germline lookup yields CDR1 MDHEN and CDR2 SYDVKM. The CDR3 extends over 15 amino acids. Trimming stripped 6 bases from V and 8 bases from J, with 19 bases between. The CDR3 reads CASSEIGGEEEKLFF. For the CDR3, the DNA is TGTGCCAGCAGCGAGATTGGGGGGGAAGAAGAAAAACTGTTTTTT.

CDR3 nucleotides: TGCAGCGCCCGGGACAGGGGGCGCTTTAATGAGCAGTACTTC. Translating gives CSARDRGRFNEQYF. The chain uses TRBV29-1 and TRBJ2-7; 12 nucleotides agree with TRBD1. Germline V lookup: CDR1 SQVTM, CDR2 ANQGSEA. V lost 7 bases to trimming and J lost 7 bases; unmatched junction nucleotides: 11. CDR3 size: 14 residues.

V is TRBV9 and J is TRBJ2-6; perhaps TRBD1 as D (6 bases). The CDR3 covers 16 residues. The V and J ends lost 1 base and 2 bases respectively, with 10 bases between them. CDR1 SGDLS and CDR2 YYNGEE come from the germline V gene. The CDR3 nucleotides read TGTGCCAGCAGCGTACACAGGGTCCCTGGGGCCAACGTCCTGACTTTC. Protein: CASSVHRVPGANVLTF. The full variable domain, in which reference TRBV9 and TRBJ2-6 provide the parts outside the CDR3, is DSGVTQTPKHLITATGQRVTLRCSPRSGDLSVYWYQQSLDQGLQFLIQYYNGEERAKGNILERFSAQQFPDLHSELNLSSLELGDSALYFCASSVHRVPGANVLTFGAGSRLTVL.

The rearrangement links TRBV6-1 to TRBJ2-2; D is unresolved. The CDR3 spans 11 residues. V was shortened by 8 bases and J by 6 bases, with 7 bases between the two germline ends. Germline assignment: CDR1 MNHNS and CDR2 SASEGT. The CDR3 DNA sequence: TGTGCCAGCTACTCCTCCGGGGAGCTGTTTTTT. It encodes CASYSSGELFF.

This clone appeared once. V gene TRBV28 combines with J gene TRBJ1-3, with 8 bases lining up with TRBD1. Germline assignment: CDR1 MDHEN and CDR2 SYDVKM. This CDR3 has 15 amino acids. The V gene end was trimmed by 2 bases and the J gene end by 3 bases; junction bases not matched to a gene: 3. Written as DNA, the CDR3 is TGTGCCAGCAGTTTAAGACAGGGGTATGGAAACACCATATATTTT. Its protein is CASSLRQGYGNTIYF.

In regard to this clone: A junction boundary mismatches the germline segment, possibly from a read error. This chain links TRBV5-4 with TRBJ2-1; 9 bases map to TRBD1. Per germline, CDR1 SGHNT and CDR2 YYREEE (reference sequence). The CDR3 is 15 residues long. DNA of the CDR3: TGTGCCAGCAGTTTGGGGACAGGGCGATACAATGAGCAGTTCTTC. Protein sequence: CASSLGTGRYNEQFF.

The chain couples TRBV2 to TRBJ1-5; 7 bases line up with TRBD1. The CDR3 is 17 residues long. Per the germline V gene, CDR1 is SNHLY and CDR2 is FYNNEI. After removal of 6 bases from V and 0 bases from J, the junction contained 11 bases not matched to a gene. CDR3 residues: CASRETGRLYSNQPQHF. DNA for the CDR3: TGTGCCAGCAGAGAGACAGGGAGGCTATATAGCAATCAGCCCCAGCATTTT. Full variable domain (rest looked up from reference TRBV2 and TRBJ1-5): EPEVTQTPSHQVTQMGQEVILRCVPISNHLYFYWYRQILGQKVEFLVSFYNNEISEKSEIFDDQFSVERPDGSNFTLKIRSTKLEDSAMYFCASRETGRLYSNQPQHFGDGTRLSIL.

In its sample, this clone was seen once. The chain carries TRBV11-1 and TRBJ2-1; D perhaps matches TRBD2 (5 bases). Germline V gene lookup returns CDR1 SGHAT and CDR2 FQDESV (reference sequence). Trimming took off 3 bases at V and 0 bases at J, with 12 bases between the two ends. The CDR3 runs 16 residues. Written as DNA, the CDR3 is TGTGCCAGCAGCTTTCAAGAGGGAAGCTCCTACAATGAGCAGTTCTTC. Translated, it gives CASSFQEGSSYNEQFF.

This chain connects TRBV6-1 to TRBJ1-5; 9 nucleotides align to TRBD1. After removal of 2 bases from V and 2 bases from J, the junction contained 7 bases not matched to a gene. Germline V gives CDR1 MNHNS, CDR2 SASEGT. CDR3 length: 17 amino acids. The CDR3 sequence is CASSEKGTGLGNQPQHF. CDR3 DNA: TGTGCCAGCAGTGAAAAGGGGACAGGGTTGGGCAATCAGCCCCAGCATTTT.

The chain is built from TRBV6-1 and TRBJ2-3; 12 bases line up with TRBD2. V trimming: 4 bases; J trimming: 2 bases; junction bases outside the gene matches: 4. CDR1 is MNHNS, CDR2 SASEGT, per germline. The CDR3 sequence is 16 residues long. CDR3 region: CASSGTSGTSTDTQYF. The CDR3 DNA follows: TGTGCCAGCAGTGGGACTAGCGGGACTTCCACAGATACGCAGTATTTT.